Each of the 23 T cell receptor beta chains below was sequenced from the same sample in a study of cytomegalovirus exposure and HLA in healthy donors (dated by TCRdb to 2016 to 2017). The protocol used for the library was the immunoSEQ multiplex PCR assay. A mixture of 60 forward primers for TCR Vbeta segments and 13 reverse primers for TCR Jbeta segments was used in the multiplex PCR. Here the immuneACCESS table is served through TCRdb, limited to in-frame sequences with V and J called. Missing clones are a known gap in these copies; in checked studies unresolved V genes cover under half, and the rest lacks a known reason. For this sample there are approximately 190,000 clones; over 70% appear just once. In total, the top ten clones hold about 1.2% of the sample. Material for sequencing was PBMCs. The receptors come from a man aged 25-45 years in good health and CMV-seronegative.

With regard to this clone: Other DNA sequences in this sample translate to the same CDR3. The J gene is TRBJ2-7, the V gene TRBV5-6, with TRBD1 matching 7 bases. There are 13 residues in the CDR3. CDR1 SGHDT and CDR2 YYEEEE come from the germline V gene. V was pared by 0 bases and J by 4 bases, with 1 base of the junction left unmatched. CDR3 sequence reads: CASSLGTGYEQYF. The DNA of the CDR3 is TGTGCCAGCAGCTTGGGGACAGGATACGAGCAGTACTTC.

This clone was seen a few times. V gene TRBV7-9 combines with J gene TRBJ2-7; no clear D. This CDR3 contains 12 residues. The V gene lost 1 base and the J gene lost 3 bases, with 4 bases spanning the gap. Germline lookup yields CDR1 SEHNR and CDR2 FQNEAQ (reference sequence). The DNA for the CDR3 is TGTGCCAGCAGCTTAGGAGTCTACGAGCAGTACTTC. Its translation is CASSLGVYEQYF.

With regard to this clone: Other DNA sequences in this sample translate to the same CDR3. This rearrangement joins TRBV5-4 to TRBJ2-3; 10 positions match TRBD2. The J segment lost 1 base and the V segment lost 3 bases, leaving 2 bases of the junction unmatched. Germline V gives CDR1 SGHNT, CDR2 YYREEE (reference sequence). The CDR3 sequence is 15 residues long. The CDR3 sequence: CASSSGTSGTDTQYF. DNA of the CDR3: TGTGCCAGCAGCTCAGGGACTAGCGGCACAGATACGCAGTATTTT.

V usage is TRBV9 and J usage is TRBJ2-1, with D hard to call. The germline V gene encodes CDR1 SGDLS and CDR2 YYNGEE. V lost 3 bases to trimming and J lost 0 bases, with 19 bases between them. This CDR3 comprises 18 residues. CDR3 DNA: TGTGCCAGCAGCGCTACTGCCACTCGGAGAAGCTCCTACAATGAGCAGTTCTTC. Amino acids: CASSATATRRSSYNEQFF.

This sequence joins TRBV2 and TRBJ2-7; 12 positions agree with TRBD2. CDR3 length: 17 amino acids. The V segment lost 7 bases and the J segment 2 bases; nucleotides outside the gene matches: 12. Germline V CDR1 and CDR2: SNHLY, FYNNEI. CDR3 DNA: TGTGCCAGCACCCCGACTAGCGGGAGTTTTCCGCCCTACGAGCAGTACTTC. It is translated as CASTPTSGSFPPYEQYF.

The table lists this clone with a few counts. This chain joins TRBV15 and TRBJ2-5; D gene uncertain. This CDR3 comprises 12 residues. The ends were cut back, 5 bases at V and 5 bases at J, with 9 bases in the middle. Per germline, CDR1 LNHNV and CDR2 YYDKDF (reference sequence). Here the CDR3 reads CATSLGWETQYF. CDR3 nucleotides: TGTGCCACCAGCCTCGGGTGGGAGACCCAGTACTTC.

The gene calls are TRBV19 and TRBJ1-1; maybe TRBD1 (5 bases). With 5 bases removed from V and 3 bases from J, the gap between germline ends came to 10 bases. The length of the CDR3 is 13 residues. Germline CDR1 LNHDA, CDR2 SQIVND (reference sequence). CDR3 nucleotides: TGTGCCAGTAGTCAGGGAGGGGACACTGAAGCTTTCTTT. It is translated as CASSQGGDTEAFF. Combining the CDR3 with reference TRBV19 and TRBJ1-1 gives the whole variable domain DGGITQSPKYLFRKEGQNVTLSCEQNLNHDAMYWYRQDPGQGLRLIYYSQIVNDFQKGDIAEGYSVSREKKESFPLTVTSAQKNPTAFYLCASSQGGDTEAFFGQGTRLTVV.

Only a few counts were recorded for this clone. The J gene is TRBJ2-1, the V gene TRBV5-4; 10 bases align to TRBD2. Germline V CDR1 and CDR2: SGHNT, YYREEE (reference sequence). V lost 4 bases and J lost 5; bases outside the gene matches: 6. The CDR3 has 15 residues. Written as DNA, the CDR3 is TGTGCCAGCAGCCCCGGGACTAGCGACAACAATGAGCAGTTCTTC. This gives the protein CASSPGTSDNNEQFF.

The gene calls are TRBV5-1 and TRBJ1-4; weak D call: TRBD1 (5 bases). The length of the CDR3 is 15 residues. The germline V gene has CDR1 SGHRS and CDR2 YFSETQ. Trimming took off 4 bases at V and 0 bases at J, with 10 bases between the two ends. The CDR3 is CASSPRGPTNEKLFF. The CDR3 coding sequence is TGCGCCAGCAGCCCTAGGGGTCCAACTAATGAAAAACTGTTTTTT. The full variable domain, rest sourced from reference TRBV5-1 and TRBJ1-4, is KAGVTQTPRYLIKTRGQQVTLSCSPISGHRSVSWYQQTPGQGLQFLFEYFSETQRNKGNFPGRFSGRQFSNSRSEMNVSTLELGDSALYLCASSPRGPTNEKLFFGSGTQLSVL.

V gene TRBV7-8 combines with J gene TRBJ2-7, with no clear D. Germline V gene sequence: CDR1 SGHVS, CDR2 FQNEAQ. The V end lost 4 bases, the J end lost 1 base, and 17 bases lay between the germline ends. The CDR3 runs to 16 residues. The DNA for the CDR3 is TGTGCCAGCAGCTCGCCAATCGGTCGCATTTCCTACGAGCAGTACTTC. Translation gives CASSSPIGRISYEQYF.

The genes are TRBV13 and TRBJ2-5; D may be TRBD1 (6 bases). Germline CDR1 PRHDT, CDR2 FYEKMQ (reference sequence). V was pared by 5 bases and J by 5 bases, with 15 bases between. The length of the CDR3 is 14 residues. CDR3 DNA: TGTGCCAGCAGCACCGAGGGGGAAGGGGAGACCCAGTACTTC. It is translated as CASSTEGEGETQYF.

Only one count was recorded for this clone. The V gene is TRBV15, the J gene TRBJ1-5; maybe TRBD1 (5 bases). The V end lost 0 bases, the J end lost 2 bases, and 14 bases lay between the germline ends. CDR3 length: 17 amino acids. CDR1 is LNHNV and CDR2 is YYDKDF in the germline V gene (reference sequence). This CDR3 is CATSRDRSGWGNQPQHF. The CDR3 coding sequence is TGTGCCACCAGCAGAGATCGGTCAGGGTGGGGCAATCAGCCCCAGCATTTT.

This chain connects TRBV5-8 to TRBJ2-3, with 10 bases identical to TRBD2. CDR3 length: 17 amino acids. J gave up 2 bases and V 6 bases, and 12 bases lay outside the gene matches. Looked up from germline, CDR1 is SGHTS and CDR2 is YDEGEE. The CDR3 DNA reads as TGTGCCAGCACCCAACCCCAGCGGGGGGGCCCCACAGATACGCAGTATTTT. Translation: CASTQPQRGGPTDTQYF.

This rearrangement joins TRBV11-3 to TRBJ2-5; 9 bases match TRBD2. The CDR3 totals 16 residues. Germline-derived CDR1 and CDR2 are SGHNT and YENEEA. V gave up 1 base and J gave up 4 bases; unmatched junction bases: 7. The chain's CDR3 is CASSLGSSGEGETQYF. CDR3 nucleotide sequence: TGTGCCAGCAGCTTAGGGTCTAGCGGGGAAGGAGAGACCCAGTACTTC.

This chain joins TRBV2 and TRBJ2-5, with 7 bases identical to TRBD2. TRBJ2-7 explains the end of the DNA better; the J call may be wrong. The CDR3 covers 16 residues. Per germline, CDR1 SNHLY and CDR2 FYNNEI. Written as DNA, the CDR3 is TGTGCCAGCAGAACGGGTCGTAGCGGGCGGTCTAACGAGCAGTACTTC. Translated, it gives CASRTGRSGRSNEQYF.

This clone has just a few counts. J is TRBJ1-6 and V is TRBV6-5, with D possibly being TRBD1 (5 bases). The CDR3 is made up of 15 amino acids. V was shortened by 7 bases and J by 2 bases, with 12 bases between the two germline ends. Germline assignment: CDR1 MNHEY and CDR2 SVGAGI. The CDR3 coding sequence is TGTGCCAGCACGCGGGGGGTAGCCTATAATTCACCCCTCCACTTT. This sequence encodes CASTRGVAYNSPLHF.

The count of this clone is one. V gene TRBV6-5 combines with J gene TRBJ2-3; 7 nucleotides line up with TRBD1. The CDR3 runs to 14 residues. CDR1 is MNHEY and CDR2 is SVGAGI in the germline V gene. Losses at the gene ends were 2 bases for V and 6 bases for J; bases not matched to a gene: 5. Here the CDR3 reads CASSYGTAYDTQYF. The CDR3, as DNA: TGTGCCAGCAGTTACGGGACAGCATACGATACGCAGTATTTT.

The chain uses TRBV5-6 and TRBJ1-2, with D perhaps TRBD1 (5 bases). This CDR3 region has 14 residues. Trimming left V 4 bases short and J 3 bases short, with 13 bases between. Germline V gives CDR1 SGHDT, CDR2 YYEEEE. The CDR3 loop is CASSLLFRDYGYTF. The CDR3, as DNA: TGTGCCAGCAGCCTCTTATTCAGGGACTATGGCTACACCTTC.

The chain joins TRBV10-3 to TRBJ1-4; D gene uncertain. V was cut by 4 bases and J by 5 bases, with 8 bases left in between. CDR3 length: 13 amino acids. Germline assignment: CDR1 ENHRY and CDR2 SYGVKD. The CDR3 coding sequence is TGTGCCATCAGTGGAGGCGTAAATGAAAAACTGTTTTTT. This encodes CAISGGVNEKLFF.

The table lists this clone with a few counts. The gene calls are TRBV5-1 and TRBJ1-6, with 7 positions matching TRBD1. Germline CDR1 SGHRS, CDR2 YFSETQ. The CDR3 is made up of 16 amino acids. V trimming: 4 bases; J trimming: 4 bases; junction bases outside the gene matches: 8. CDR3 bases: TGCGCCAGCAGCCCGCGACAGGGAAATTATAATTCACCCCTCCACTTT. Protein product: CASSPRQGNYNSPLHF.

This chain uses TRBV6-6 with TRBJ2-1; no clear D. The V and J ends lost 4 bases and 5 bases respectively, with 6 bases between them. CDR1 and CDR2 (germline): MNHNY, SVGAGI (reference sequence). This CDR3 region has 12 residues. The CDR3 bases are TGTGCCAGCAGTTCAGGCCACAATGAGCAGTTCTTC. Its translation is CASSSGHNEQFF.

This chain uses TRBV7-6 with TRBJ2-5; D is possibly TRBD2 (6 bases). V lost 5 bases and J lost 2, with 15 bases in between. Germline lookup yields CDR1 SGHVS and CDR2 FNYEAQ. The CDR3 covers 15 residues. CDR3 sequence (DNA): TGTGCCAGCAGCCGACCTGGACTACCTCAAGAGACCCAGTACTTC. The encoded protein is CASSRPGLPQETQYF.

The rearrangement joins TRBV9 to TRBJ1-4; 11 bases are shared with TRBD1. Germline V gene data show CDR1 as SGDLS and CDR2 as YYNGEE. CDR3 length: 17 amino acids. V lost 3 bases, J lost 3 bases, and 7 bases stayed unmatched. The CDR3 DNA sequence: TGTGCCAGCAGCGCCCGGACAGGGGGCTTCGCTAATGAAAAACTGTTTTTT. Residues: CASSARTGGFANEKLFF.